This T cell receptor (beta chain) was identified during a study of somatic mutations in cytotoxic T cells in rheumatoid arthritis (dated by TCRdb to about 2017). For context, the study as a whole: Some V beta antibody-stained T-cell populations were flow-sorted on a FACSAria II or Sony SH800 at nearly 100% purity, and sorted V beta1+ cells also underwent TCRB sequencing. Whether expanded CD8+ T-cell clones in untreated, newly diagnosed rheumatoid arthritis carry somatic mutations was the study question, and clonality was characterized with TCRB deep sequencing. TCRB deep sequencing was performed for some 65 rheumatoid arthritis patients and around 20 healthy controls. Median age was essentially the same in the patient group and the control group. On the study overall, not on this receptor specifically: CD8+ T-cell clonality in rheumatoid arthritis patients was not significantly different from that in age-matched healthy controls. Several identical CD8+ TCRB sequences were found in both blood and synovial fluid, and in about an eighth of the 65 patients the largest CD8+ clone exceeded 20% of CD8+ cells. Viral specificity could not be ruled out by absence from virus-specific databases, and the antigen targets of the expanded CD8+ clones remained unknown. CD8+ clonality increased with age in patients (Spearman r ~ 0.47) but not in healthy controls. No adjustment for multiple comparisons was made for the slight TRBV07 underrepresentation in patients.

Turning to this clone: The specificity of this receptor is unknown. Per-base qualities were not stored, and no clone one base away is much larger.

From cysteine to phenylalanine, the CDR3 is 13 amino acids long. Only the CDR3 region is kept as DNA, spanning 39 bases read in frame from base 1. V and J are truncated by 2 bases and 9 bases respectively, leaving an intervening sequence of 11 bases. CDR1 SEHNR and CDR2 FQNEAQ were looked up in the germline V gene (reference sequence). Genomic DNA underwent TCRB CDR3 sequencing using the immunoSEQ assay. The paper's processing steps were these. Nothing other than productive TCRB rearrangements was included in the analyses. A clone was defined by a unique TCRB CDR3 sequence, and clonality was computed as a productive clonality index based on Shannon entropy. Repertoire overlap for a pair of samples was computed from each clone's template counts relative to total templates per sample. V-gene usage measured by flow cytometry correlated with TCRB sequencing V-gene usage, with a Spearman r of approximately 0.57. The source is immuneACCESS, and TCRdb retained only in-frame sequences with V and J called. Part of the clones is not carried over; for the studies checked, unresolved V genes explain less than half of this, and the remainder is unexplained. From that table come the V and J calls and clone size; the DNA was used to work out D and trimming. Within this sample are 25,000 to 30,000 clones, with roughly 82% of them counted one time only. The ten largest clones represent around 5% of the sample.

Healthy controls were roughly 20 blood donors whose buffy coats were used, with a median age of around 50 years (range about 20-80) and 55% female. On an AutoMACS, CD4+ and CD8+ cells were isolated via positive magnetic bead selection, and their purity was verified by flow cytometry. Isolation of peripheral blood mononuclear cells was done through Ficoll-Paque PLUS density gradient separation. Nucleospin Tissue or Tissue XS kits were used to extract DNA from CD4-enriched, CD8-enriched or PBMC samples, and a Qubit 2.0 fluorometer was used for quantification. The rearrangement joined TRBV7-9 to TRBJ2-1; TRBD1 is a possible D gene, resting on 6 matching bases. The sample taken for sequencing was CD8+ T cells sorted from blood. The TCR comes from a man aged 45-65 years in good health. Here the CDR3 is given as CASSLPRGIEQFF. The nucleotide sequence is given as TGTGCCAGCAGCTTACCGAGGGGGATTGAGCAGTTCTTC.